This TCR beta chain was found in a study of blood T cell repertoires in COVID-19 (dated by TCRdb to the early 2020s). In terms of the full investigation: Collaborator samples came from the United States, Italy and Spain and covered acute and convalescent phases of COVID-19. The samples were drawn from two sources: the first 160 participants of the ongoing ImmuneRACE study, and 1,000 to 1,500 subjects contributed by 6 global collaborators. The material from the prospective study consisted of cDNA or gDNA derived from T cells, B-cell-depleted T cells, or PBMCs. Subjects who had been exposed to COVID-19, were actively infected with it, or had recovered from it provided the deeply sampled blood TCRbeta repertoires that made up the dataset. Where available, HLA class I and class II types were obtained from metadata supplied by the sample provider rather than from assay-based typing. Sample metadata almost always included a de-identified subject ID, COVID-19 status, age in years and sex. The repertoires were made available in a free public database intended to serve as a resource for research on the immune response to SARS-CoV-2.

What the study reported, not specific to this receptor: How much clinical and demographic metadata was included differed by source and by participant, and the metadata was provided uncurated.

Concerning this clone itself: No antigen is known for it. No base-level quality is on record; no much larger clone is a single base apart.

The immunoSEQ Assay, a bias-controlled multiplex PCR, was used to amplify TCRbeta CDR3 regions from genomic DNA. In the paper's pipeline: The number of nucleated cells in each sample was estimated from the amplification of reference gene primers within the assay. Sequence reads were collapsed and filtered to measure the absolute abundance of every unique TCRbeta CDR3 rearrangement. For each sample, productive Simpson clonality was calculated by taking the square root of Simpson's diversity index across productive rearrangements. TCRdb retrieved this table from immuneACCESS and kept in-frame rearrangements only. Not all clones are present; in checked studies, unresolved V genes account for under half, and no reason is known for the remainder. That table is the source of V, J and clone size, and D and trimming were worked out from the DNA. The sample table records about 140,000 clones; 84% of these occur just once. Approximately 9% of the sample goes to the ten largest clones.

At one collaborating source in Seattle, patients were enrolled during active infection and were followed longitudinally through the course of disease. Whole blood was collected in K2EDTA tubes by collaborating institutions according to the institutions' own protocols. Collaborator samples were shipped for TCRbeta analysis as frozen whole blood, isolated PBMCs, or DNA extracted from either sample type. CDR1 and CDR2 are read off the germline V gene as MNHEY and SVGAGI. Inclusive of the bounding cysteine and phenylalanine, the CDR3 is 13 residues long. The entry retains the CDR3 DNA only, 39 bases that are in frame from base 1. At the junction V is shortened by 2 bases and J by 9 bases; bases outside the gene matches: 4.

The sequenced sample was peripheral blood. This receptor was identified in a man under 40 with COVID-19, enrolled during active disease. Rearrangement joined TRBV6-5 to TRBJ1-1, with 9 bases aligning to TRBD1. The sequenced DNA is TGTGCCAGCAGTTACCAAAACAGGGGGCAAGCTTTCTTT. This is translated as CASSYQNRGQAFF.